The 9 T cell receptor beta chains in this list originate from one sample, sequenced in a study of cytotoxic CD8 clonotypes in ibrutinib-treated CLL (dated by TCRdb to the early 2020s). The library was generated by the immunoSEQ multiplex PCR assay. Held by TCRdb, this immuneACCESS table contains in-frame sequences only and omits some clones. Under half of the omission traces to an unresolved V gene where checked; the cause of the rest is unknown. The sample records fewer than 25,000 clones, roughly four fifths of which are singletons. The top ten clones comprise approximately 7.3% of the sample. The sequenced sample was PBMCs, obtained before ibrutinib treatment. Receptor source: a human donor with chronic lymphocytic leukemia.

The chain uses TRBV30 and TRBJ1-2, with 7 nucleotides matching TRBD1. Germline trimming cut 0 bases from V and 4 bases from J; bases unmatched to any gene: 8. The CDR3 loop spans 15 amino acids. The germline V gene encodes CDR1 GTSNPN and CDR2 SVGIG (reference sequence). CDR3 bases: TGTGCCTGGAGTGTACAAGGGGGCGGACCCTATGGCTACACCTTC. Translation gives CAWSVQGGGPYGYTF.

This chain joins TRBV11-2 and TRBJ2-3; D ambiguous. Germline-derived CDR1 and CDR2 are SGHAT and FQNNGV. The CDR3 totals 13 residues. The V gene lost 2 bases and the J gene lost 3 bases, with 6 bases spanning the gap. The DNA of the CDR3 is TGTGCCAGCAGCTTAACGTTGACAGATACGCAGTATTTT. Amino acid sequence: CASSLTLTDTQYF.

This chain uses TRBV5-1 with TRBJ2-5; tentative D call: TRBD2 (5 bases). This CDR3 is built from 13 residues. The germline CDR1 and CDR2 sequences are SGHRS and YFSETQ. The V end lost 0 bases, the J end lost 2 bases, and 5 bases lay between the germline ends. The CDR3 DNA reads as TGCGCCAGCAGCTTGGGGACTCAAGAGACCCAGTACTTC. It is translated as CASSLGTQETQYF.

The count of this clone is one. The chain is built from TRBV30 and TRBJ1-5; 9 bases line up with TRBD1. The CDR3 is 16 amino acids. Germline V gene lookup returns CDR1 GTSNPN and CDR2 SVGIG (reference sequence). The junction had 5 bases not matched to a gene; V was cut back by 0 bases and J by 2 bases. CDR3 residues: CAWSVGQGFRNQPQHF. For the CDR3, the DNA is TGTGCCTGGAGTGTAGGACAGGGGTTTCGCAATCAGCCCCAGCATTTT.

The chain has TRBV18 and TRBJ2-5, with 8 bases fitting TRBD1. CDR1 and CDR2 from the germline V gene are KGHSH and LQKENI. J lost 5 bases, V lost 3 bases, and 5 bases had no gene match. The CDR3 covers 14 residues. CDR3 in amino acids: CASSPGQGRETQYF. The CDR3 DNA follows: TGTGCCAGCTCACCCGGACAGGGTAGGGAGACCCAGTACTTC.

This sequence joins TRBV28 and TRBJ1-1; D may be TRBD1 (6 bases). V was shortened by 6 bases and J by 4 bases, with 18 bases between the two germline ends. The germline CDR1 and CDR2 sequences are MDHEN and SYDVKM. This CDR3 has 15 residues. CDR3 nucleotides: TGTGCCAGCAGCCTTCGACAGGCTGGGGGCACTGAAGCTTTCTTT. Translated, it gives CASSLRQAGGTEAFF.

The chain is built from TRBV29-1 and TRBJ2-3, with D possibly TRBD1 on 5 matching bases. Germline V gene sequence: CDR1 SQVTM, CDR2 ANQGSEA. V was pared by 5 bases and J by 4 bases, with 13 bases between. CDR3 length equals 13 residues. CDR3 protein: CSVSQVTPDTQYF. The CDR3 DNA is TGCAGCGTTTCACAGGTCACCCCAGATACGCAGTATTTT.

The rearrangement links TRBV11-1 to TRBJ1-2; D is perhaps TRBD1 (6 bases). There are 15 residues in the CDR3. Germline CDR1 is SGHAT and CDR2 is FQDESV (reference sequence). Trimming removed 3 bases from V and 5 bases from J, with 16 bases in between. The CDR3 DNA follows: TGTGCCAGCAGCTTTTACGAGACAGGAGAGTATGGCTACACCTTC. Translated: CASSFYETGEYGYTF.

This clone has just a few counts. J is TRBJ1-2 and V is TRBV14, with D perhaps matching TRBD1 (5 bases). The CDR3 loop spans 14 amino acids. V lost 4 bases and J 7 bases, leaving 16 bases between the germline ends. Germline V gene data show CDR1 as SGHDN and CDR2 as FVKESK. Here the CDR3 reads CASSLYQDTTGYTF. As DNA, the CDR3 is TGTGCCAGCAGCCTATACCAGGACACAACTGGCTACACCTTC.